The text below deals with one T cell receptor beta chain. Unmatched junction bases numbered 11, after V lost 5 bases and J lost 9 bases. This CDR3 has 14 amino acids. The germline V gene has CDR1 SGHKS and CDR2 YYEKEE (reference sequence). The data were obtained in a study of blood T cell repertoires in COVID-19. The study assigned cohorts using participant-reported clinical history. TCRdb's table, derived via immunoSEQ multiplex PCR, lists solely in-frame clones and lacks some. Among 250,000 to 350,000 clones listed, roughly 90% were seen once. The receptor comes from a woman in her twenties or thirties who had recovered from COVID-19. The J gene is TRBJ2-4, the V gene TRBV5-5, with 7 bases that match TRBD2. The sample taken for sequencing was PBMCs or T cells enriched from blood (not recorded which). The CDR3 spells CASSWGLTPGIQYF. CDR3 nucleotides: TGTGCCAGCAGTTGGGGACTAACCCCTGGCATTCAGTACTTC.